These 32 T cell receptor beta chains share one sample of origin, sequenced in a study of cytomegalovirus exposure and HLA in healthy donors (TCRdb year 2017). The receptor library was made with the immunoSEQ multiplex PCR assay. TCRdb took over this immuneACCESS table, retaining in-frame rearrangements with V and J assigned. Such tables are incomplete; in checked studies, under half of the missing clones stem from an unresolved V gene, and the remainder is unexplained. Within this sample are approximately 110,000 clones, with about 93% of them counted one time only. The biggest ten clones account for over 1% of the sample. Material: PBMCs. These receptors were collected from a young woman in good health and CMV-seronegative.

The chain has TRBV5-1 and TRBJ2-1; D is unclear. V was shortened by 0 bases and J by 5 bases, with 9 bases between the two germline ends. The CDR3 has 14 residues. Germline CDR1 reads SGHRS; CDR2 reads YFSETQ. CDR3: CASSLASLNNEQFF. The CDR3 DNA reads as TGCGCCAGCAGCTTGGCCAGTCTTAACAATGAGCAGTTCTTC.

The rearrangement links TRBV19 to TRBJ2-7, with 8 bases aligning to TRBD1. This CDR3 region has 13 residues. Unmatched junction bases numbered 3, after V lost 5 bases and J lost 3 bases. Per the germline V gene, CDR1 is LNHDA and CDR2 is SQIVND (reference sequence). This chain's CDR3 is CASSSDRGYEQYF. The CDR3 bases are TGTGCCAGTAGTTCCGACAGGGGCTACGAGCAGTACTTC.

The chain carries TRBV30 and TRBJ2-4, with 10 bases aligning to TRBD1. CDR3 length equals 16 residues. V gave up 5 bases and J gave up 3 bases; unmatched junction bases: 10. Germline V gives CDR1 GTSNPN, CDR2 SVGIG (reference sequence). In DNA form, the CDR3 reads TGTGCCTGGCTTATCGACAGGGGGCATGGCAAAAACATTCAGTACTTC. Translated, it gives CAWLIDRGHGKNIQYF. The variable domain in full, with the rest retrieved from reference TRBV30 and TRBJ2-4, is SQTIHQWPATLVQPVGSPLSLECTVEGTSNPNLYWYRQAAGRGLQLLFYSVGIGQISSEVPQNLSASRPQDRQFILSSKKLLLSDSGFYLCAWLIDRGHGKNIQYFGAGTRLSVL.

V is TRBV16 and J is TRBJ1-2; 7 nucleotides align to TRBD1. The V and J ends lost 3 bases and 7 bases, in that order; junction bases with no gene match: 17. The length of the CDR3 is 17 residues. Germline V gene data show CDR1 as KGHSY and CDR2 as FQNENV. The CDR3 protein is CASSQPPGGGSISGYTF. CDR3 DNA: TGTGCCAGCAGCCAGCCCCCGGGAGGGGGCTCAATTTCTGGCTACACCTTC. Full variable domain (missing parts from reference TRBV16 and TRBJ1-2): GEEVAQTPKHLVRGEGQKAKLYCAPIKGHSYVFWYQQVLKNEFKFLISFQNENVFDETGMPKERFSAKCLPNSPCSLEIQATKLEDSAVYFCASSQPPGGGSISGYTFGSGTRLTVV.

The chain is built from TRBV7-9 and TRBJ2-1, with a weak D call TRBD2 (5 bases). Germline loops: CDR1 SEHNR, CDR2 FQNEAQ (reference sequence). This CDR3 is 16 amino acids long. Trimming cost V 3 bases and J 2 bases, with 14 bases left between them. Here the CDR3 reads CASSFFSKRAYNEQFF. In DNA, the CDR3 is TGTGCCAGCAGCTTCTTTAGTAAGAGGGCCTACAATGAGCAGTTCTTC.

The chain recombines TRBV10-2 with TRBJ2-7; 7 nucleotides agree with TRBD1. The CDR3 consists of 13 residues. The V gene's germline CDR1 is WSHSY and CDR2 SAAADI. J was trimmed by 5 bases and V by 7 bases; bases with no gene match: 8. The CDR3 sequence: CASTPDRDDEQYF. DNA of the CDR3: TGCGCCAGCACCCCTGACAGGGACGACGAGCAGTACTTC.

The J gene is TRBJ1-5, the V gene TRBV28, with D perhaps TRBD1 (6 bases). In germline, CDR1 is MDHEN, CDR2 SYDVKM. V gave up 6 bases and J gave up 1 base, with 7 bases separating them. The CDR3 has 13 amino acids. The CDR3: CASRDRSNQPQHF. DNA for the CDR3: TGTGCCAGCAGAGACAGGAGCAATCAGCCCCAGCATTTT.

The CDR3 DNA sequence: TGTGCCAGCAGCGCCTTGGCAACCACCGGGGAGCTGTTTTTT. Translation: CASSALATTGELFF. V is TRBV5-4 and J is TRBJ2-2, with unresolved D. The CDR3 length is 14 residues. The germline CDR1 and CDR2 sequences are SGHNT and YYREEE (reference sequence). V was cut by 4 bases and J by 4 bases, with 11 bases left in between.

The rearrangement joins TRBV5-1 to TRBJ1-2; 8 positions match TRBD1. The CDR3 extends over 13 amino acids. Unmatched junction bases numbered 7, after V lost 2 bases and J lost 10 bases. Germline CDR1 reads SGHRS; CDR2 reads YFSETQ. CDR3 loop: CASSFKGQASYTF. CDR3 nucleotide sequence: TGCGCCAGCAGCTTCAAGGGACAGGCCTCCTACACCTTC. The full variable domain, with the rest looked up from reference TRBV5-1 and TRBJ1-2, is KAGVTQTPRYLIKTRGQQVTLSCSPISGHRSVSWYQQTPGQGLQFLFEYFSETQRNKGNFPGRFSGRQFSNSRSEMNVSTLELGDSALYLCASSFKGQASYTFGSGTRLTVV.

This chain links TRBV5-1 with TRBJ2-1, with a weak D call TRBD2 (6 bases). This CDR3 region has 16 residues. Germline loops: CDR1 SGHRS, CDR2 YFSETQ. Between the trimmed V and J ends, which lost 0 bases and 7 bases, there was a span of 17 bases. CDR3 amino acids: CASSLAVGGSQNEQFF. The CDR3, as DNA: TGCGCCAGCAGCTTGGCCGTCGGGGGTTCTCAAAATGAGCAGTTCTTC.

This sequence joins TRBV19 and TRBJ1-5, with 8 positions matching TRBD1. V lost 5 bases to trimming and J lost 5 bases; unmatched junction nucleotides: 5. Germline V gives CDR1 LNHDA, CDR2 SQIVND (reference sequence). This CDR3 is built from 14 residues. The CDR3 sequence is CASSPDRVDQPQHF. The CDR3 DNA sequence: TGTGCCAGTAGTCCGGACAGGGTTGATCAGCCCCAGCATTTT.

The gene calls are TRBV7-7 and TRBJ2-6, with 7 positions matching TRBD1. The CDR3 totals 15 residues. The V and J ends lost 6 bases and 0 bases, in that order; junction bases with no gene match: 2. CDR1 and CDR2 from the germline V gene are SSHAT and FNYEAQ (reference sequence). Written as DNA, the CDR3 is TGTGCCAGCAGTGGGACAGACTCTGGGGCCAACGTCCTGACTTTC. Amino acids: CASSGTDSGANVLTF.

The chain joins TRBV6-5 to TRBJ2-7; D is possibly TRBD2 (6 bases). Germline V gene sequence: CDR1 MNHEY, CDR2 SVGAGI. Trimming removed 2 bases at V and 0 bases at J, with 11 bases between. The CDR3 totals 15 residues. The CDR3 is CASSYGLNPSYEQYF. The CDR3 DNA reads TGTGCCAGCAGTTACGGACTAAACCCCTCCTACGAGCAGTACTTC.

This clone appeared once. The chain joins TRBV15 to TRBJ1-5; D is perhaps TRBD1 (5 bases). V lost 6 bases to trimming and J lost 4 bases, with 16 bases between them. The length of the CDR3 is 15 residues. Germline V gives CDR1 LNHNV, CDR2 YYDKDF (reference sequence). CDR3 region: CATSTPGEENQPQHF. Written as DNA, the CDR3 is TGTGCCACCAGTACCCCGGGGGAAGAGAATCAGCCCCAGCATTTT.

The chain is built from TRBV5-1 and TRBJ2-3; 9 bases match TRBD2. The junction had 9 bases not matched to a gene; V was cut back by 0 bases and J by 1 base. From germline, CDR1 is SGHRS and CDR2 YFSETQ. CDR3 length: 18 amino acids. CDR3 residues: CASSLGSSGRKGTDTQYF. CDR3 nucleotide sequence: TGCGCCAGCAGCTTGGGGTCGAGCGGGAGGAAGGGCACAGATACGCAGTATTTT.

CDR3 nucleotide sequence: TGTGCCTGGAGTGAGAACCATCGGGGGCAGTACTTC. Its translation: CAWSENHRGQYF. The chain combines TRBV30 with TRBJ2-7; D perhaps matches TRBD2 (5 bases). Germline V gene data show CDR1 as GTSNPN and CDR2 as SVGIG (reference sequence). The CDR3 totals 12 residues. Trimming shortened V by 1 base and J by 9 bases, and 13 bases separated the two germline ends.

The rearrangement uses TRBV2 and TRBJ1-6, with D unclear. Germline V gene sequence: CDR1 SNHLY, CDR2 FYNNEI. V gave up 3 bases and J gave up 14 bases, with 20 bases separating them. This CDR3 has 15 residues. This CDR3 reads CASSDTAGGDHSLHF. DNA of the CDR3: TGTGCCAGCAGTGACACGGCCGGTGGAGATCATTCCCTCCACTTT.

J is TRBJ2-7 and V is TRBV28; D is undetermined. There are 11 residues in the CDR3. Between the trimmed V and J ends, which lost 3 bases and 6 bases, there was a span of 6 bases. In germline, CDR1 is MDHEN, CDR2 SYDVKM. Written as DNA, the CDR3 is TGTGCCAGCAGTTTGGGCGCCGAGCAGTACTTC. Its protein is CASSLGAEQYF.

In its sample, this clone was seen once. V usage is TRBV4-2 and J usage is TRBJ1-2, with 7 nucleotides matching TRBD1. The CDR3 is 14 amino acids. CDR1 and CDR2 from the germline V gene are LGHNA and YNFKEQ. Germline trimming cut 3 bases from V and 2 bases from J; bases unmatched to any gene: 3. The CDR3 sequence: CASSHLTGNYGYTF. DNA for the CDR3: TGTGCCAGCAGCCACCTGACAGGGAACTATGGCTACACCTTC.

The chain's CDR3 is CASSQDRGRTEAFF. Here the CDR3 DNA reads TGCGCCAGCAGCCAAGATCGGGGGAGGACTGAAGCTTTCTTT. The J gene is TRBJ1-1, the V gene TRBV4-1, with D possibly being TRBD1 (5 bases). This CDR3 region has 14 residues. CDR1 MGHRA and CDR2 YSYEKL come from the germline V gene. V dropped 0 bases and J dropped 5 bases, with 10 bases sitting between them.

The gene calls are TRBV2 and TRBJ2-3; weak D call: TRBD2 (5 bases). V gave up 7 bases and J gave up 2 bases, with 19 bases separating them. The CDR3 runs to 16 residues. CDR1 and CDR2 (germline): SNHLY, FYNNEI. The CDR3 reads CASNRIGIRDTDTQYF. In nucleotides, the CDR3 is TGTGCCAGCAACCGGATCGGGATAAGGGACACAGATACGCAGTATTTT.

The chain carries TRBV25-1 and TRBJ1-3; D is unclear. Trimming stripped 0 bases from V and 4 bases from J, with 7 bases between. The CDR3 is 14 amino acids. Germline assignment: CDR1 MGHDK and CDR2 SYGVNS. CDR3 in DNA: TGTGCCAGCAGTGAATATAATCAGGGAAACACCATATATTTT. This codes for CASSEYNQGNTIYF.

The chain recombines TRBV9 with TRBJ2-3; TRBD2 matches 8 bases. CDR1 is SGDLS, CDR2 YYNGEE, per germline. CDR3 length equals 15 residues. V shed 4 bases, J shed 4 bases, and the junction held 8 bases outside the gene matches. CDR3: CASSFGGALADTQYF. The CDR3 DNA reads as TGTGCCAGCAGCTTCGGGGGGGCCCTCGCAGATACGCAGTATTTT.

The chain carries TRBV4-1 and TRBJ2-5; 8 positions match TRBD2. J lost 5 bases, V lost 4 bases, and 3 bases had no gene match. Germline V gene data show CDR1 as MGHRA and CDR2 as YSYEKL. This CDR3 has 13 amino acids. The CDR3 DNA sequence: TGCGCCAGCAGCCTAACTAGCGGTGAGACCCAGTACTTC. Its translation: CASSLTSGETQYF.

The rearrangement links TRBV19 to TRBJ2-3, with a possible D match to TRBD1 (5 bases). The CDR3 covers 16 residues. The V end was cut by 5 bases, the J end by 1 base, with 16 bases between. Germline V gene lookup returns CDR1 LNHDA and CDR2 SQIVND (reference sequence). The CDR3 spells CASSVTAPHGTDTQYF. CDR3 sequence (DNA): TGTGCCAGTAGTGTGACAGCCCCACACGGCACAGATACGCAGTATTTT.

This chain joins TRBV12-2 and TRBJ2-7; the tabulated D call, TRBD2, remains unverified against the DNA. TRBV12-2 is termed a pseudogene. The CDR3 is made up of 17 amino acids. The CDR3 reads CASRYRGASGGRYEQYF. CDR3 coding DNA: TGTGCAAGTCGCTATAGAGGAGCTAGCGGGGGTCGGTACGAGCAGTACTTC.

The genes are TRBV5-1 and TRBJ1-4; TRBD1 agrees at 7 bases. V shed 1 base and J 1 base; nucleotides not matched to a gene: 10. This CDR3 comprises 18 residues. CDR1 and CDR2 (germline): SGHRS, YFSETQ. CDR3 amino acids: CASSLIFSQGGTNEKLFF. In DNA, the CDR3 is TGCGCCAGCAGCTTGATCTTTTCCCAGGGGGGAACTAATGAAAAACTGTTTTTT.

V gene TRBV28 combines with J gene TRBJ1-4; D ambiguous. The germline V and J ends were trimmed by 3 bases and 8 bases, with 4 bases remaining between them. The CDR3 runs to 11 residues. Germline V gene sequence: CDR1 MDHEN, CDR2 SYDVKM. The CDR3, as DNA: TGTGCCAGCAGTTTGAGGGAAAAACTGTTTTTT. Its translation is CASSLREKLFF.

The chain combines TRBV19 with TRBJ2-7, with 8 nucleotides matching TRBD1. Germline CDR1 LNHDA, CDR2 SQIVND (reference sequence). This CDR3 is 13 amino acids long. The ends lost 5 bases at V and 0 bases at J; junction bases unmatched: 0. The CDR3 DNA follows: TGTGCCAGTAGTGGGACAGGCTCCTACGAGCAGTACTTC. Translating gives CASSGTGSYEQYF. The whole variable domain, remainder taken from reference TRBV19 and TRBJ2-7, is DGGITQSPKYLFRKEGQNVTLSCEQNLNHDAMYWYRQDPGQGLRLIYYSQIVNDFQKGDIAEGYSVSREKKESFPLTVTSAQKNPTAFYLCASSGTGSYEQYFGPGTRLTVT.

V usage is TRBV6-1 and J usage is TRBJ2-7; perhaps TRBD1 as D (6 bases). Germline loops: CDR1 MNHNS, CDR2 SASEGT. Between the trimmed V and J ends, which lost 10 bases and 7 bases, there was a span of 17 bases. The CDR3 loop spans 12 amino acids. The CDR3 reads CATGQLKGEQYF. The CDR3 DNA sequence: TGTGCCACAGGACAGCTGAAAGGGGAGCAGTACTTC.

Remarks on this clone: Other DNA sequences in the same sample also yield this CDR3. This chain uses TRBV29-1 with TRBJ1-2; TRBD1 matches at 11 bases. The ends lost 7 bases at V and 3 bases at J; junction bases unmatched: 4. Per the germline V gene, CDR1 is SQVTM and CDR2 is ANQGSEA. The CDR3 runs 13 residues. CDR3 sequence (DNA): TGCAGCGCGTGGACAGGGGGCGACTATGGCTACACCTTC. Translated, it gives CSAWTGGDYGYTF.

The rearrangement uses TRBV7-6 and TRBJ2-2, with 12 positions matching TRBD2. J gave up 3 bases and V 6 bases, and 5 bases lay outside the gene matches. Looked up from germline, CDR1 is SGHVS and CDR2 is FNYEAQ. The CDR3 extends over 16 amino acids. CDR3 in DNA: TGTGCCAGCAGGTCTAGCGGGGGGGCCGACACCGGGGAGCTGTTTTTT. This translates into CASRSSGGADTGELFF.